This T cell receptor beta chain comes out of a study of shared clonotypes between healthy human individuals. The protocol was immunoSEQ multiplex PCR, while the TCRdb copy is restricted to in-frame clones and leaves out a portion. The table includes a few hundred thousand clones, around 97% detected once. Germline V gene data show CDR1 as SNHLY and CDR2 as FYNNEI. This CDR3 is built from 14 residues. V lost 1 base and J lost 5; bases outside the gene matches: 4. The TCR comes from a woman aged 25 to 39 in good health. The chain has TRBV2 and TRBJ1-2; 7 nucleotides agree with TRBD1. What was sequenced was naive CD4+ T cells sorted from blood. Subset denoted: CD45RA+ positively selected. CDR3 sequence: CASSEDRGRYGYTF. The CDR3, as DNA: TGTGCCAGCAGTGAAGACAGGGGCAGATATGGCTACACCTTC.